These 21 T cell receptor beta chains came from one sample sequenced in a study of shared clonotypes between healthy human individuals. Data came from immunoSEQ multiplex PCR; TCRdb stores just in-frame clones and leaves some out. The sample yields about 1 million clones, under 80% seen once. The sequencing sample was made of memory CD4+ T cells sorted from blood. Indicated subset: CD45RA-negative fraction. These receptors were collected from a man aged 18-30 years in good health.

The rearrangement joins TRBV7-2 to TRBJ2-3; 7 positions agree with TRBD1. The CDR3 runs 15 residues. Unmatched junction bases numbered 12, after V lost 5 bases and J lost 7 bases. Germline lookup yields CDR1 SGHTA and CDR2 FQGNSA. The CDR3 region is CASSPQRGQGNTQYF. The DNA for the CDR3 is TGTGCCAGCAGCCCCCAGAGGGGGCAGGGTAATACGCAGTATTTT.

The table lists this clone with a few counts. The chain recombines TRBV18 with TRBJ2-7; the D gene is possibly TRBD2 (5 bases). The CDR3 covers 14 residues. The germline V gene encodes CDR1 KGHSH and CDR2 LQKENI. Trimming stripped 5 bases from V and 1 base from J, with 12 bases between. CDR3 sequence (DNA): TGTGCCAGCTCAAAGAGGGAGCGGTCCTACGAGCAGTACTTC. This translates into CASSKRERSYEQYF.

The chain couples TRBV5-6 to TRBJ1-1, with no clear D. The V end was cut by 4 bases, the J end by 4 bases, with 14 bases between. CDR1 SGHDT and CDR2 YYEEEE come from the germline V gene. This CDR3 comprises 14 residues. The CDR3 DNA sequence: TGTGCCAGCAGCCGAGGGAGATTGGGCACTGAAGCTTTCTTT. Amino acid sequence: CASSRGRLGTEAFF.

The rearrangement uses TRBV7-9 and TRBJ2-7; 10 positions agree with TRBD1. The CDR3 has 15 amino acids. Trimming took 4 bases from V and 0 from J; bases not matched to a gene: 3. Per the germline V gene, CDR1 is SEHNR and CDR2 is FQNEAQ (reference sequence). Here the CDR3 reads CASSSWTGGSYEQYF. Written as DNA, the CDR3 is TGTGCCAGCAGCTCGTGGACAGGGGGCTCCTACGAGCAGTACTTC.

The chain's CDR3 is CASSHGGAQAGETQYF. CDR3 coding DNA: TGTGCCAGCAGCCACGGTGGGGCCCAAGCGGGAGAGACCCAGTACTTC. This chain joins TRBV5-8 and TRBJ2-5, with TRBD2 as a possible D gene (6 bases). Germline values: CDR1 SGHTS, CDR2 YDEGEE. CDR3 length equals 16 residues. Trimming shortened V by 4 bases and J by 4 bases, and 20 bases separated the two germline ends. Using reference TRBV5-8 and TRBJ2-5 for the parts outside the CDR3, the full variable domain is EAGVTQSPTHLIKTRGQQATLRCSPISGHTSVYWYQQALGLGLQFLLWYDEGEERNRGNFPPRFSGRQFPNYSSELNVNALELEDSALYLCASSHGGAQAGETQYFGPGTRLLVL.

This clone was counted a single time. In nucleotides, the CDR3 is TGTGCCAGCTCACAAACAAGACTGAACACTGAAGCTTTCTTT. It translates to CASSQTRLNTEAFF. The V gene is TRBV18, the J gene TRBJ1-1; D is unclear. CDR1 is KGHSH and CDR2 is LQKENI in the germline V gene. V was trimmed by 4 bases and J by 0 bases, leaving 9 bases between them. The CDR3 contains 14 residues.

The chain links TRBV7-3 to TRBJ1-2, with D perhaps matching TRBD1 (6 bases). The V gene's germline CDR1 is SGHTA and CDR2 FQGTGA. The germline V and J ends were trimmed by 2 bases and 4 bases, with 8 bases remaining between them. The CDR3 consists of 13 residues. CDR3 region: CASSLAQGYGYTF. In nucleotides, the CDR3 is TGTGCCAGCAGCTTAGCACAGGGCTATGGCTACACCTTC.

This chain links TRBV28 with TRBJ2-3; 7 bases line up with TRBD1. The CDR3 totals 15 residues. Germline V lookup: CDR1 MDHEN, CDR2 SYDVKM. V gave up 5 bases and J gave up 6 bases; unmatched junction bases: 11. The CDR3 DNA is TGTGCCAGCAGTCCCCGACAGGGAAAATGGGATACGCAGTATTTT. It is translated as CASSPRQGKWDTQYF.

V is TRBV6-5 and J is TRBJ1-2, with 7 positions matching TRBD1. Trimming at V came to 4 bases and at J to 8 bases, leaving 13 bases not matched to a gene. This CDR3 is built from 15 residues. Per the germline V gene, CDR1 is MNHEY and CDR2 is SVGAGI. The CDR3 bases are TGTGCCAGCAGTTCCCTCGGGGACAGTCTTCTCGGCTACACCTTC. This gives the protein CASSSLGDSLLGYTF.

This clone was counted a few times. J is TRBJ1-1 and V is TRBV5-4; D is unresolved. The germline CDR1 and CDR2 sequences are SGHNT and YYREEE (reference sequence). The CDR3 contains 13 residues. The V gene lost 0 bases and the J gene lost 5 bases, with 8 bases spanning the gap. As DNA, the CDR3 is TGTGCCAGCAGCTTGGATTTTGTGACTGAAGCTTTCTTT. Translating it yields CASSLDFVTEAFF.

V and J are TRBV11-1 and TRBJ2-7; TRBD2 matches 14 bases. The CDR3 loop spans 15 amino acids. The V segment lost 5 bases and the J segment 7 bases; nucleotides outside the gene matches: 7. Germline V lookup: CDR1 SGHAT, CDR2 FQDESV (reference sequence). Written as DNA, the CDR3 is TGTGCCAGCAGCCCAAGACTAGCGGGGGGGCAAGAGCAGTACTTC. Its translation is CASSPRLAGGQEQYF.

The sample holds a few counts of this clone. Other DNA sequences in the sample encode the same CDR3. The V call is TRBV20-1, the J call TRBJ2-3, with no clear D. CDR1 is DFQATT, CDR2 SNEGSKA, per germline (reference sequence). V lost 5 bases and J lost 3, with 3 bases in between. The CDR3 is 10 residues long. The CDR3 loop reads CSARTDTQYF. CDR3 nucleotides: TGCAGTGCTCGGACAGATACGCAGTATTTT.

The sample holds one count of this clone. This sequence joins TRBV29-1 and TRBJ1-4; possible D gene TRBD1, 5 bases. Germline CDR1 and CDR2: SQVTM and ANQGSEA. Trimming removed 6 bases from V and 3 bases from J, with 14 bases in between. The CDR3 has 14 residues. CDR3 DNA sequence: TGCAGCGTAGGCCAGAGGGGACCTAATGAAAAACTGTTTTTT. This gives the protein CSVGQRGPNEKLFF.

This clone was counted ten times or more. The genes are TRBV9 and TRBJ2-3; the D is unclear. The CDR3 runs to 12 residues. Germline assignment: CDR1 SGDLS and CDR2 YYNGEE. Trimming took 4 bases from V and 4 from J, leaving 7 bases between them. CDR3 sequence reads: CASSPTSDTQYF. The CDR3 DNA sequence: TGTGCCAGCAGCCCGACTTCAGATACGCAGTATTTT.

This clone was recorded once. V is TRBV7-2 and J is TRBJ2-1; the D call may be TRBD1 or TRBD2 (5 bases each). CDR1 SGHTA and CDR2 FQGNSA come from the germline V gene. V was clipped by 6 bases and J by 4 bases, with 13 bases between them. The CDR3 has 14 amino acids. CDR3 region: CASSRGGLYNEQFF. The CDR3 nucleotides are TGTGCCAGCAGTCGGGGCGGGCTTTACAATGAGCAGTTCTTC.

The chain carries TRBV5-1 and TRBJ1-1; no firm D call. Trimming cost V 0 bases and J 4 bases, with 7 bases left between them. CDR1 SGHRS and CDR2 YFSETQ come from the germline V gene. The CDR3 has 13 amino acids. The CDR3: CASSLGDATEAFF. The CDR3 bases are TGCGCCAGCAGCTTGGGGGATGCCACTGAAGCTTTCTTT.

This clone was seen once. The gene calls are TRBV7-9 and TRBJ1-3; 9 bases are shared with TRBD1. The V segment lost 0 bases and the J segment 1 base; nucleotides outside the gene matches: 4. Germline CDR1 is SEHNR and CDR2 is FQNEAQ (reference sequence). The CDR3 totals 17 residues. DNA of the CDR3: TGTGCCAGCAGCTTAGCGCGAGGGACAGGGTCTGGAAACACCATATATTTT. Translated, it gives CASSLARGTGSGNTIYF.

This clone was picked up one time. V usage is TRBV6-1 and J usage is TRBJ1-1; tentatively, D is TRBD1 (5 bases). The length of the CDR3 is 14 residues. Germline assignment: CDR1 MNHNS and CDR2 SASEGT. V was clipped by 8 bases and J by 2 bases, with 15 bases between them. The CDR3 protein is CASGTVTGNTEAFF. The CDR3 DNA reads TGTGCCAGCGGTACGGTTACAGGAAACACTGAAGCTTTCTTT.

The genes are TRBV19 and TRBJ2-3, with TRBD2 matching 13 bases. Germline values: CDR1 LNHDA, CDR2 SQIVND (reference sequence). The CDR3 consists of 20 residues. After removal of 1 base from V and 2 bases from J, the junction contained 12 bases not matched to a gene. The CDR3 DNA reads as TGTGCCAGTAGTATAGGCCCTCGACGTGGGACTAGCGGGAACACAGATACGCAGTATTTT. As protein: CASSIGPRRGTSGNTDTQYF.

This clone was recorded a few times. The CDR3 loop reads CAGNMGSTEAFF. The CDR3 bases are TGTGCCGGCAACATGGGAAGCACTGAAGCTTTCTTT. V and J are TRBV30 and TRBJ1-1; D not certain. The CDR3 is 12 amino acids. Deletions cut 8 bases from V and 4 bases from J, with 14 bases between. Germline CDR1 reads GTSNPN; CDR2 reads SVGIG (reference sequence).

This rearrangement joins TRBV9 to TRBJ2-5, with D unclear. The length of the CDR3 is 15 residues. CDR1 and CDR2 from the germline V gene are SGDLS and YYNGEE. Trimming pared 1 base from V and 1 base from J, leaving 11 bases between. The CDR3 coding sequence is TGTGCCAGCAGCGTAAGCCAGACAATCCAAGAGACCCAGTACTTC. Translated, it gives CASSVSQTIQETQYF.